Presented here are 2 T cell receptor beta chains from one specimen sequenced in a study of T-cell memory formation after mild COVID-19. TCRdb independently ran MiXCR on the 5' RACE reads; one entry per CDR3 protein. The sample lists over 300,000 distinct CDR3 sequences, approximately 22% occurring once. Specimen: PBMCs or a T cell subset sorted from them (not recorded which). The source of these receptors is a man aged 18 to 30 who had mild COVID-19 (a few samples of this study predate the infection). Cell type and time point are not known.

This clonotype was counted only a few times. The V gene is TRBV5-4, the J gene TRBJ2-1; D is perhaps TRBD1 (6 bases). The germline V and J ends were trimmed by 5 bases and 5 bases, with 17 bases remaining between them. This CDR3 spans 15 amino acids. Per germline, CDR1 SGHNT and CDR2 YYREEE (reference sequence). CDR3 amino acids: CASRHTGIRNNEQFF. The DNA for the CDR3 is TGTGCCAGCAGGCATACAGGGATTCGTAACAATGAGCAGTTCTTC.

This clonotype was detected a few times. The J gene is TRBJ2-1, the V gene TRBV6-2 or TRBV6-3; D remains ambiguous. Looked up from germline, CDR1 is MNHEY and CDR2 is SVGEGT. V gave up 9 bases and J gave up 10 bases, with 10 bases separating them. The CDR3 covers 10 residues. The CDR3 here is CARDAREQFF. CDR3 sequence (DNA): TGTGCCAGGGACGCTCGCGAGCAGTTCTTC.